This entry is about one TCR beta chain. This clone's antigen is unknown. Per-nucleotide qualities are absent, and no much larger clonotype sits a single base away. This sample is drawn from a study of breast tumors, draining lymph nodes, adjacent tissues (dated by TCRdb to 2016 to 2017). With respect to the entire study: The study compared TCR beta repertoires across tumor, adjacent nontumor tissue and axillary lymph nodes from breast cancer patients. The study was designed to assess the relationships and possible T-cell exchange between tumor, surrounding tissue and draining lymph node repertoires in human breast cancer.

The sequencer was an Illumina HiSeq 2000. TCR beta chain libraries were generated through multiplex PCR amplification. High-throughput sequencing was used to analyze the amplified TCR beta chain products. The public reads were run again by TCRdb, first through fastp at Q25 and then through MiXCR, and only productive beta chains were kept. CDR3 protein duplicates are merged, each entry listing the most common genes and DNA. The sample has around 230,000 distinct CDR3 sequences on record, approximately 29% of them singletons. The leading ten clones occupy just over 1.4% of the sample. From cysteine to phenylalanine, the CDR3 is 17 amino acids long. The DNA shown is the 51-base CDR3, in frame from base 1. The germline V gene yields SGHRS for CDR1 and YFSETQ for CDR2. Relative to germline, V is missing 4 bases and J is missing 2 bases, with 8 bases of the junction outside any gene match. The axillary draining lymph nodes of breast cancer patients were the source of the lymph node samples.

Overall study outcomes, separate from this receptor: Tumors showed preferential V and J gene usage, and their T-cell repertoire diversity fell below that of lymph nodes yet above that of nontumor tissue. The conclusion that tumor T cells originate in lymph nodes was framed as consistent with a hypothesis rather than directly demonstrated. Tumor and nontumor tissue repertoires were found to be significantly more similar in luminal-like than in basal-like breast cancer. The data were considered consistent with most tumor T cells being derived from the lymph node and subsequently expanding within tumor tissue.

The chain links TRBV5-1 with TRBJ2-3, and 12 junctional nucleotides match TRBD2. Sequencing was done on a sample of axillary lymph node tissue. This clonotype was sampled from a female donor with breast cancer. Some clones in this sample may be carry-over from other donors' samples. The CDR3 amino acid sequence is: CASSAGLAGTFTDTQYF. The nucleotide sequence reads TGCGCCAGCAGCGCCGGACTAGCGGGGACATTCACAGATACGCAGTATTTT.